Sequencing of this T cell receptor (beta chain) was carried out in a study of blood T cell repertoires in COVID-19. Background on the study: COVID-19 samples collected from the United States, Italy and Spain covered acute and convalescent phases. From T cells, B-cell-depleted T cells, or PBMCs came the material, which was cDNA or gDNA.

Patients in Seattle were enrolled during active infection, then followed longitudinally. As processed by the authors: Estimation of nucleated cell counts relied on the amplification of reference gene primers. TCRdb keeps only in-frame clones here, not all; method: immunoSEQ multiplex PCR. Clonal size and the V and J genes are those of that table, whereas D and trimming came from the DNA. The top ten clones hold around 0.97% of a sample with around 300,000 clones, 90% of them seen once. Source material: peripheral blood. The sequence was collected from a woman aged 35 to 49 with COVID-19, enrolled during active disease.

The CDR3 region is CASSPEGRTGGLGYTF. For the CDR3, the DNA is TGTGCCAGCAGCCCTGAGGGGAGGACAGGGGGTTTAGGCTACACCTTC. The chain joins TRBV7-2 to TRBJ1-2; 10 nucleotides align to TRBD1. In germline, CDR1 is SGHTA, CDR2 FQGNSA. This CDR3 has 16 residues. J was trimmed by 8 bases and V by 5 bases; bases with no gene match: 14.